This T cell receptor (beta chain) was retrieved from a study of T-cell memory formation after mild COVID-19. About the research overall: The study found TCR clusters largely donor specific.

TCRdb re-derived calls from the 5' RACE reads in MiXCR, one entry per CDR3 protein. The table records about 340,000 distinct CDR3 sequences, under 15% of them present only once. Per germline, CDR1 LGHDT and CDR2 YNNKEL (reference sequence). V shed 6 bases, J shed 7 bases, and the junction held 14 bases outside the gene matches. This CDR3 has 16 amino acids. The chain couples TRBV3-1 to TRBJ2-1; the match to TRBD1 covers 8 bases. The source is a man aged 18 to 30 who had mild COVID-19 (a few samples of this study predate the infection). Cell type and time point are not known. The sequencing input was PBMCs or a T cell subset sorted from them (not recorded which). Written as DNA, the CDR3 is TGTGCCAGCAGAACAACCGGACAGGGTGTTTGGAATGAGCAGTTCTTC. Its protein is CASRTTGQGVWNEQFF.